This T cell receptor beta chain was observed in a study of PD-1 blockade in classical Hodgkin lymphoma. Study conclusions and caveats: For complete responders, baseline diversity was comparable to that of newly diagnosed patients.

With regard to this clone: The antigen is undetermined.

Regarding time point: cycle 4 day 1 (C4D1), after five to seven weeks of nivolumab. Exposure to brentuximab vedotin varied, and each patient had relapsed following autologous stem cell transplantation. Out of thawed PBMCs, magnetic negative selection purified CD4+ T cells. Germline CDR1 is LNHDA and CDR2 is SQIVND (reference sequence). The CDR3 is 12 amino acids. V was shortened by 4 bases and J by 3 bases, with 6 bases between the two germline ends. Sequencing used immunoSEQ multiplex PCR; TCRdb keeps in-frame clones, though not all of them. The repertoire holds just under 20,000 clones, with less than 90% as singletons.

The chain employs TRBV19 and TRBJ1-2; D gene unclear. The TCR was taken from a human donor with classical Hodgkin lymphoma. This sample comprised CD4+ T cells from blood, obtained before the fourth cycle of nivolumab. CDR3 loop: CASSTPDYGYTF. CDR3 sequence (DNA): TGTGCCAGTAGTACCCCGGACTATGGCTACACCTTC.